The present T cell receptor beta chain was sequenced within a study of blood T cell repertoires in COVID-19. Study at large: PBMCs, B-cell-depleted T cells, or T cells were the source of the cDNA or gDNA that made up the material.

How the authors handled the data: Reference gene primers were amplified, and this amplification served to estimate nucleated cell counts. Libraries were prepared by immunoSEQ multiplex PCR; TCRdb keeps only in-frame clonotypes and omits some of them. The V and J calls and clone size are taken from that table; D and trimming were inferred from the DNA. The table lists about 110,000 clones, over 60% of them singletons. The CDR3 totals 16 residues. J lost 5 bases, V lost 3 bases, and 11 bases had no gene match. Germline V gene lookup returns CDR1 SGHRS and CDR2 YFSETQ. The gene calls are TRBV5-1 and TRBJ1-1; TRBD1 matches at 9 bases. What was sequenced was peripheral blood. This TCR was sampled from a woman aged 80 or over with active or convalescent COVID-19. CDR3 in amino acids: CASSSSRGDRVTEAFF. CDR3 nucleotide sequence: TGCGCCAGCAGCTCATCCCGTGGGGACAGGGTAACTGAAGCTTTCTTT. Supplemented by reference TRBV5-1 and TRBJ1-1, the full variable domain reads KAGVTQTPRYLIKTRGQQVTLSCSPISGHRSVSWYQQTPGQGLQFLFEYFSETQRNKGNFPGRFSGRQFSNSRSEMNVSTLELGDSALYLCASSSSRGDRVTEAFFGQGTRLTVV.